This T cell receptor (beta chain) was sequenced in a study of T cell changes during pregnancy in multiple sclerosis. Clones were read by immunoSEQ multiplex PCR, and TCRdb kept only the in-frame ones, dropping some. The table shows about 64,000 clones, with about 96% occurring only once. Trimming removed 3 bases from V and 4 bases from J; junction bases left unmatched: 7. CDR3 length: 15 residues. The V gene's germline CDR1 is MGHRA and CDR2 YSYEKL. The specimen was CD8+ T cells from peripheral blood mononuclear cells, collected after pregnancy. V gene TRBV4-1 combines with J gene TRBJ1-1, with TRBD1 matching over 8 bases. The TCR originated in a female donor with multiple sclerosis, enrolled in a pregnancy study. In nucleotides, the CDR3 is TGCGCCAGCAGCCACCAACAGGGGGGAGTCACTGAAGCTTTCTTT. Its protein product is CASSHQQGGVTEAFF.